One sample yielded the 17 T cell receptor beta chains listed below, sequenced in a study of blood T cell repertoires in COVID-19. Sequenced by immunoSEQ multiplex PCR; TCRdb stores in-frame clones only, minus some. The data hold about 150,000 clones, with more than 75% observed a single time. The sequenced sample was peripheral blood. The receptors stem from a man aged 65-85 years with acute or convalescent COVID-19.

J is TRBJ2-7 and V is TRBV6-1, with 7 bases identical to TRBD2. CDR1 and CDR2 (germline): MNHNS, SASEGT. This CDR3 is 22 amino acids long. Trimming cost V 0 bases and J 5 bases; bases outside gene matches: 28. The CDR3: CASSEAFSAGLAATRGRDEQYF. CDR3 in DNA: TGTGCCAGCAGTGAAGCGTTTAGTGCGGGTCTAGCGGCGACGAGGGGTAGGGACGAGCAGTACTTC.

This clone was seen a few times. J is TRBJ2-3 and V is TRBV6-5; 8 bases line up with TRBD1. This CDR3 region has 16 residues. V dropped 0 bases and J dropped 7; count of bases not matched to a gene: 9. Germline CDR1 and CDR2: MNHEY and SVGAGI. This CDR3 is CASSYSRTGPGHTQYF. The CDR3 DNA is TGTGCCAGCAGTTACTCGAGGACAGGGCCCGGGCATACGCAGTATTTT.

This chain's CDR3 is CASRQTGSNYGYTF. The CDR3 nucleotides are TGTGCCAGCAGACAAACAGGGTCTAACTATGGCTACACCTTC. The rearrangement joins TRBV5-8 to TRBJ1-2; tentative D call: TRBD1 (6 bases). Trimming removed 5 bases at V and 0 bases at J, with 11 bases between. Germline CDR1 SGHTS, CDR2 YDEGEE. CDR3 length: 14 residues.

The chain employs TRBV4-1 and TRBJ2-3, with 7 bases that match TRBD1. The CDR3 has 15 residues. Germline V lookup: CDR1 MGHRA, CDR2 YSYEKL. V trimming: 7 bases; J trimming: 2 bases; junction bases outside the gene matches: 9. The CDR3 nucleotides read TGCGCCAGCACCCTGAGACAGGGAATCACAGATACGCAGTATTTT. This gives the protein CASTLRQGITDTQYF.

This chain joins TRBV6-5 and TRBJ2-1, with TRBD1 identical over 9 bases. V dropped 8 bases and J dropped 3; count of bases not matched to a gene: 5. CDR1 is MNHEY and CDR2 is SVGAGI in the germline V gene. The CDR3 has 14 residues. Here the CDR3 reads CASDPGQGYNEQFF. The CDR3 nucleotides read TGTGCCAGCGACCCGGGACAGGGCTACAATGAGCAGTTCTTC.

The chain is built from TRBV7-2 and TRBJ2-1; D unresolved. This CDR3 is 17 amino acids long. Germline CDR1 reads SGHTA; CDR2 reads FQGNSA. V lost 0 bases and J lost 0, with 12 bases in between. Here the CDR3 reads CASSLAPGADSYNEQFF. The DNA for the CDR3 is TGTGCCAGCAGCTTAGCACCAGGCGCAGACTCCTACAATGAGCAGTTCTTC.

The J gene is TRBJ1-1, the V gene TRBV3-1 (or the pseudogene TRBV3-2); 8 bases match TRBD1. Losses at the gene ends were 5 bases for V and 2 bases for J; bases not matched to a gene: 10. The germline gives CDR1 LGHDT, CDR2 YNNKEL (reference sequence). CDR3 size: 16 residues. The CDR3 here is CASSYGQGVRNTEAFF. The CDR3 nucleotides read TGTGCCAGCAGCTACGGACAGGGAGTTAGAAACACTGAAGCTTTCTTT.

The chain carries TRBV30 and TRBJ1-2; no clear D gene. The CDR3 totals 13 residues. Germline CDR1 is GTSNPN and CDR2 is SVGIG (reference sequence). Trimming removed 1 base at V and 4 bases at J, with 10 bases between. CDR3 amino acids: CAWSEAVIYGYTF. The CDR3 coding sequence is TGTGCCTGGAGTGAAGCTGTGATCTATGGCTACACCTTC.

The CDR3 coding sequence is TGTGCCAGTAGTCCGGGACTAGCGCGAAAGCAGCAGTACTTC. Amino acid sequence: CASSPGLARKQQYF. The chain recombines TRBV19 with TRBJ2-7; 10 bases line up with TRBD2. Germline V lookup: CDR1 LNHDA, CDR2 SQIVND (reference sequence). The V segment lost 5 bases and the J segment 8 bases; nucleotides outside the gene matches: 9. There are 14 residues in the CDR3. The whole variable domain, filled in from reference TRBV19 and TRBJ2-7, reads DGGITQSPKYLFRKEGQNVTLSCEQNLNHDAMYWYRQDPGQGLRLIYYSQIVNDFQKGDIAEGYSVSREKKESFPLTVTSAQKNPTAFYLCASSPGLARKQQYFGPGTRLTVT.

The chain recombines TRBV5-4 with TRBJ2-5, with TRBD2 matching over 10 bases. The CDR3 extends over 15 amino acids. The V gene's germline CDR1 is SGHNT and CDR2 YYREEE (reference sequence). J was trimmed by 1 base and V by 4 bases; bases with no gene match: 4. DNA for the CDR3: TGTGCCAGCAGCCGGGGACTAGCGAGCCAAGAGACCCAGTACTTC. It translates to CASSRGLASQETQYF.

The rearrangement links TRBV19 to TRBJ1-5, with TRBD1 identical over 8 bases. CDR3 size: 13 residues. Per the germline V gene, CDR1 is LNHDA and CDR2 is SQIVND (reference sequence). With V trimmed by 6 bases and J by 5 bases, 3 bases remained unmatched. The CDR3 DNA is TGTGCCAGTAGCCCAGGGGGCCATCAGCCCCAGCATTTT. Amino acids: CASSPGGHQPQHF.

The chain links TRBV18 to TRBJ2-2; weak D call: TRBD1 (6 bases). Germline CDR1 reads KGHSH; CDR2 reads LQKENI. The CDR3 has 16 amino acids. With 1 base removed from V and 4 bases from J, the gap between germline ends came to 13 bases. The CDR3: CASSPRGRRGTGELFF. CDR3 bases: TGTGCCAGCTCACCACGGGGGCGGCGAGGCACCGGGGAGCTGTTTTTT. The whole variable domain, filled in from reference TRBV18 and TRBJ2-2, reads NAGVMQNPRHLVRRRGQEARLRCSPMKGHSHVYWYRQLPEEGLKFMVYLQKENIIDESGMPKERFSAEFPKEGPSILRIQQVVRGDSAAYFCASSPRGRRGTGELFFGEGSRLTVL.

The rearrangement uses TRBV19 and TRBJ2-5, with 7 bases lining up with TRBD2. J gave up 0 bases and V 6 bases, and 1 base lay outside the gene matches. The CDR3 totals 13 residues. CDR1 and CDR2 (germline): LNHDA, SQIVND (reference sequence). The CDR3 here is CASRAGHQETQYF. Written as DNA, the CDR3 is TGTGCCAGTAGAGCGGGGCACCAAGAGACCCAGTACTTC.

The rearrangement links TRBV5-8 to TRBJ1-1; D unclear. Per germline, CDR1 SGHTS and CDR2 YDEGEE. Trimming removed 2 bases from V and 0 bases from J, with 5 bases in between. The CDR3 loop spans 13 amino acids. CDR3: CASSFVVNTEAFF. The CDR3 bases are TGTGCCAGCAGCTTTGTAGTGAACACTGAAGCTTTCTTT.

This chain connects TRBV9 to TRBJ2-1; 11 nucleotides agree with TRBD2. The CDR3 is 16 residues long. The V segment lost 3 bases and the J segment 4 bases; nucleotides outside the gene matches: 6. Germline V gives CDR1 SGDLS, CDR2 YYNGEE. Written as DNA, the CDR3 is TGTGCCAGCAGCGGGGGCGGGACTAGCGGATACAATGAGCAGTTCTTC. Translating gives CASSGGGTSGYNEQFF.

The chain joins TRBV11-2 to TRBJ1-1; D ambiguous. The CDR3 consists of 15 residues. CDR1 and CDR2 (germline): SGHAT, FQNNGV. Trimming removed 3 bases from V and 3 bases from J, with 14 bases in between. CDR3 region: CASSFPEGGYTEAFF. The CDR3 DNA follows: TGTGCCAGCAGCTTCCCGGAGGGCGGATACACTGAAGCTTTCTTT.

This rearrangement joins TRBV5-1 to TRBJ2-5; 9 nucleotides agree with TRBD2. Germline CDR1 SGHRS, CDR2 YFSETQ. This CDR3 has 17 residues. V shed 0 bases and J 2 bases; nucleotides not matched to a gene: 8. CDR3 in amino acids: CASSLGGSGGSQETQYF. The CDR3 DNA reads as TGCGCCAGCAGCTTGGGAGGTAGCGGGGGTTCGCAAGAGACCCAGTACTTC.